The 32 T cell receptor beta chains given below trace back to one sample, sequenced in a study of CD8+ T cells in alopecia areata. The treatment was: oral pan-JAK inhibitor, 5-10 mg twice daily. Once RNA had been extracted, it was reverse transcribed into cDNA to act as the sequencing template. Clones were read by immunoSEQ multiplex PCR, and TCRdb kept only the in-frame ones, dropping some. The table shows roughly 220,000 clones, with 35% to 40% occurring only once. Sequencing was performed on CD4+ T cells sorted from blood, taken around week 34, from a patient treated with tofacitinib. These receptors all come from a human donor with alopecia areata.

This clone was counted between two and nine times. The CDR3 loop reads CASSLAPTGGGGGYTF. The DNA for the CDR3 is TGTGCCAGCAGCTTAGCCCCTACAGGGGGCGGCGGTGGCTACACCTTC. The J gene is TRBJ1-2, the V gene TRBV7-6; TRBD1 agrees at 9 bases. Per germline, CDR1 SGHVS and CDR2 FNYEAQ. The CDR3 spans 16 residues. V shed 0 bases, J shed 7 bases, and the junction held 9 bases outside the gene matches.

The CDR3 DNA reads TGCAGCGTTTGGAGAGCGGCTGAAGCTTTCTTT. Its protein is CSVWRAAEAFF. V and J are TRBV29-1 and TRBJ1-1; no reliable D call. V was pared by 5 bases and J by 6 bases, with 10 bases between. The germline CDR1 and CDR2 sequences are SQVTM and ANQGSEA. CDR3 size: 11 residues.

This chain uses TRBV30 with TRBJ1-2, with D uncertain. V was clipped by 0 bases and J by 12 bases, with 17 bases between them. There are 13 residues in the CDR3. CDR1 and CDR2 (germline): GTSNPN, SVGIG (reference sequence). CDR3 DNA: TGTGCCTGGAGTGTACAAGGCAGACCATTGCACACCTTC. This sequence encodes CAWSVQGRPLHTF.

The J gene is TRBJ2-7, the V gene TRBV7-9; D is possibly TRBD1 (6 bases). Trimming cost V 3 bases and J 0 bases, with 9 bases left between them. Germline assignment: CDR1 SEHNR and CDR2 FQNEAQ (reference sequence). The CDR3 consists of 14 residues. CDR3: CASSFGQSSYEQYF. CDR3 bases: TGTGCCAGCAGCTTTGGACAGAGCTCCTACGAGCAGTACTTC.

This clone was recorded a few times. DNA of the CDR3: TGTGCCAGCTCACGGCTAGCTGTTAGTTCCTACAATGAGCAGTTCTTC. It encodes CASSRLAVSSYNEQFF. The chain combines TRBV18 with TRBJ2-1; maybe TRBD2 (5 bases). This CDR3 is built from 16 residues. The germline CDR1 and CDR2 sequences are KGHSH and LQKENI. V lost 4 bases and J 1 base, leaving 14 bases between the germline ends.

The chain is built from TRBV5-1 and TRBJ1-1; 10 nucleotides align to TRBD1. CDR3 size: 16 residues. Germline CDR1 SGHRS, CDR2 YFSETQ. Trimming removed 4 bases from V and 3 bases from J; junction bases left unmatched: 9. For the CDR3, the DNA is TGCGCCAGCAGCCCCTCGACAGGGGGCTATGACACTGAAGCTTTCTTT. It translates to CASSPSTGGYDTEAFF.

This clone was seen a handful of times. The rearrangement links TRBV4-2 to TRBJ1-4; D ambiguous. Germline lookup yields CDR1 LGHNA and CDR2 YNFKEQ. Trimming removed 4 bases from V and 3 bases from J, with 12 bases in between. This CDR3 is 15 amino acids long. In DNA, the CDR3 is TGTGCCAGCAGCCTAATCCCCAGGCCTAATGAAAAACTGTTTTTT. Translating it yields CASSLIPRPNEKLFF.

This chain connects TRBV19 to TRBJ2-5, with D possibly called TRBD1 or TRBD2 (5 bases each). The CDR3 runs 13 residues. The V and J ends lost 4 bases and 9 bases respectively, with 15 bases between them. Germline V gene data show CDR1 as LNHDA and CDR2 as SQIVND (reference sequence). The CDR3, as DNA: TGTGCCAGTAGTAGGGACGCGGAAGGAGCCCAGTACTTC. Amino acid sequence: CASSRDAEGAQYF.

This clone was detected a few times. The chain uses TRBV7-6 and TRBJ1-2; D is perhaps TRBD1 (5 bases). The CDR3 sequence is 13 residues long. Germline V CDR1 and CDR2: SGHVS, FNYEAQ. Trimming removed 4 bases from V and 4 bases from J, with 10 bases in between. Here the CDR3 reads CASSSGTAYGYTF. In DNA, the CDR3 is TGTGCCAGCAGCTCAGGGACGGCCTATGGCTACACCTTC.

V usage is TRBV29-1 and J usage is TRBJ2-4; D unclear. The CDR3 contains 13 residues. The germline CDR1 and CDR2 sequences are SQVTM and ANQGSEA. Between the trimmed V and J ends, which lost 3 bases and 0 bases, there was a span of 6 bases. The CDR3 region is CSVDGLAKNIQYF. As DNA, the CDR3 is TGCAGCGTTGACGGCTTAGCCAAAAACATTCAGTACTTC.

The table lists this clone with a count of one. V usage is TRBV5-1 and J usage is TRBJ1-5; D gene ambiguous. CDR1 is SGHRS and CDR2 is YFSETQ in the germline V gene. This CDR3 is 13 amino acids long. V lost 4 bases, J lost 5 bases, and 10 bases lay in between. The CDR3, as DNA: TGCGCCAGCAGCCCCCAATCCGATCAGCCCCAGCATTTT. Its protein product is CASSPQSDQPQHF.

The chain is built from TRBV6-1 and TRBJ1-1; D call uncertain. Trimming stripped 7 bases from V and 10 bases from J, with 10 bases between. The V gene's germline CDR1 is MNHNS and CDR2 SASEGT. The CDR3 totals 10 residues. The CDR3 DNA sequence: TGTGCCAGCACAGACACGGTAGCTTTCTTT. Translated, it gives CASTDTVAFF.

This clone was detected a few times. This sequence joins TRBV15 and TRBJ1-2; no clear D gene. CDR3 size: 14 residues. CDR1 and CDR2 from the germline V gene are LNHNV and YYDKDF (reference sequence). V was shortened by 3 bases and J by 2 bases, with 10 bases between the two germline ends. CDR3 coding DNA: TGTGCCACCAGCAGCAGGCAGAGGAACTATGGCTACACCTTC. Protein: CATSSRQRNYGYTF.

This clone was detected many times. One end of the junction fails to match germline, which may point to a read error. V usage is TRBV10-3 and J usage is TRBJ2-3; 12 bases map to TRBD2. This CDR3 is built from 16 residues. Per germline, CDR1 ENHRY and CDR2 SYGVKD. Here the CDR3 reads CAISELAGGSTYTQYF. The CDR3 bases are TGTGCCATCAGTGAACTAGCGGGAGGATCCACATATACGCAGTATTTT.

Written as DNA, the CDR3 is TGTGCCAGCAGCTTAGCGGCAGGGAATAGCAATCAGCCCCAGCATTTT. Encoded protein: CASSLAAGNSNQPQHF. The chain employs TRBV7-2 and TRBJ1-5, with a possible D match to TRBD1 (5 bases). The V gene lost 0 bases and the J gene lost 0 bases, with 9 bases spanning the gap. The germline V gene has CDR1 SGHTA and CDR2 FQGNSA. The CDR3 runs 16 residues.

This clone was detected a few times. The rearrangement joins TRBV11-2 to TRBJ2-2, with TRBD2 as a possible D gene (6 bases). The germline CDR1 and CDR2 sequences are SGHAT and FQNNGV. V gave up 2 bases and J gave up 3 bases, with 22 bases separating them. CDR3 length: 19 amino acids. This CDR3 reads CASSLSRVWASEYTGELFF. For the CDR3, the DNA is TGTGCCAGCAGCTTATCGCGTGTCTGGGCTAGCGAGTACACCGGGGAGCTGTTTTTT.

The chain carries TRBV30 and TRBJ1-1; tentatively, D is TRBD1 (6 bases). V was cut by 5 bases and J by 4 bases, with 17 bases left in between. This CDR3 region has 14 residues. Per the germline V gene, CDR1 is GTSNPN and CDR2 is SVGIG (reference sequence). The CDR3 DNA is TGTGCCTGGGAAAACAGGGCGGGTGGCACTGAAGCTTTCTTT. Amino acid sequence: CAWENRAGGTEAFF.

The rearrangement uses TRBV7-8 and TRBJ1-2; perhaps TRBD1 as D (5 bases). The ends were cut back, 0 bases at V and 2 bases at J, with 13 bases in the middle. Germline lookup yields CDR1 SGHVS and CDR2 FQNEAQ. The CDR3 runs to 16 residues. CDR3: CASSLAGQLRNYGYTF. The CDR3, as DNA: TGTGCCAGCAGCTTAGCCGGACAATTAAGGAACTATGGCTACACCTTC.

This clone was seen a handful of times. The V gene is TRBV11-2, the J gene TRBJ2-7; 11 bases fit TRBD1. J was trimmed by 3 bases and V by 6 bases; bases with no gene match: 7. Germline values: CDR1 SGHAT, CDR2 FQNNGV. This CDR3 region has 15 residues. CDR3 coding DNA: TGTGCCAGCAGAACCCCAGGGACAGGGGGCTACGAGCAGTACTTC. The encoded protein is CASRTPGTGGYEQYF. The whole variable domain, remainder taken from reference TRBV11-2 and TRBJ2-7, is EAGVAQSPRYKIIEKRQSVAFWCNPISGHATLYWYQQILGQGPKLLIQFQNNGVVDDSQLPKDRFSAERLKGVDSTLKIQPAKLEDSAVYLCASRTPGTGGYEQYFGPGTRLTVT.

For this clone: In the same sample, other DNA sequences code for this CDR3. J is TRBJ2-3 and V is TRBV5-1, with D perhaps matching TRBD2 (6 bases). V lost 0 bases to trimming and J lost 1 base, with 6 bases between them. Germline V lookup: CDR1 SGHRS, CDR2 YFSETQ. CDR3 length equals 14 residues. The chain's CDR3 is CASSLASGTDTQYF. CDR3 DNA sequence: TGCGCCAGCAGCTTGGCTAGCGGCACAGATACGCAGTATTTT. The full variable domain, with the rest looked up from reference TRBV5-1 and TRBJ2-3, is KAGVTQTPRYLIKTRGQQVTLSCSPISGHRSVSWYQQTPGQGLQFLFEYFSETQRNKGNFPGRFSGRQFSNSRSEMNVSTLELGDSALYLCASSLASGTDTQYFGPGTRLTVL.

The rearrangement links TRBV7-6 to TRBJ1-1; D is possibly TRBD1 (5 bases). Trimming removed 2 bases at V and 3 bases at J, with 22 bases between. There are 18 residues in the CDR3. CDR1 is SGHVS and CDR2 is FNYEAQ in the germline V gene. The CDR3 is CASSLKPRASGRDTEAFF. The CDR3 DNA follows: TGTGCCAGCAGCTTAAAACCTCGGGCCTCAGGGAGGGACACTGAAGCTTTCTTT.

The sample holds one count of this clone. The rearrangement uses TRBV7-2 and TRBJ2-7; weak D call: TRBD1 (6 bases). Trimming removed 1 base at V and 6 bases at J, with 13 bases between. The CDR3 has 14 amino acids. Germline CDR1 SGHTA, CDR2 FQGNSA. The DNA of the CDR3 is TGTGCCAGCAGCTTAGGTGACCCCAGGGGCGAGCAGTACTTC. Residues: CASSLGDPRGEQYF.

As DNA, the CDR3 is TGTGCCAGCAGCCAACCTGGGGCCGCAAAGGATGAGCAGTTCTTC. Translating it yields CASSQPGAAKDEQFF. The V and J genes are TRBV4-2 and TRBJ2-1, with D tentatively TRBD1 (5 bases). Deletions cut 2 bases from V and 8 bases from J, with 16 bases between. This CDR3 is built from 15 residues. The germline V gene encodes CDR1 LGHNA and CDR2 YNFKEQ.

CDR3 in amino acids: CASSVHRGGGINQPQHF. The DNA for the CDR3 is TGTGCCAGCAGTGTCCACAGGGGAGGGGGTATCAATCAGCCCCAGCATTTT. This chain connects TRBV2 to TRBJ1-5, with TRBD1 identical over 7 bases. Germline V gene lookup returns CDR1 SNHLY and CDR2 FYNNEI. This CDR3 has 17 residues. J gave up 3 bases and V 4 bases, and 12 bases lay outside the gene matches.

The chain is built from TRBV5-4 and TRBJ1-4, with 9 nucleotides matching TRBD1. Germline lookup yields CDR1 SGHNT and CDR2 YYREEE (reference sequence). CDR3 length equals 14 residues. Unmatched junction bases numbered 5, after V lost 0 bases and J lost 11 bases. The CDR3 loop reads CASSLDRGRSKLFF. The DNA for the CDR3 is TGTGCCAGCAGCTTGGACAGGGGGCGAAGTAAACTGTTTTTT.

This clone has a handful of counts. CDR3 DNA sequence: TGTGCCAGCAGTGTAGACAACTCCTACGAGCAGTACTTC. This codes for CASSVDNSYEQYF. V is TRBV25-1 and J is TRBJ2-7; no reliable D call. V was shortened by 4 bases and J by 0 bases, with 7 bases between the two germline ends. Germline lookup yields CDR1 MGHDK and CDR2 SYGVNS. CDR3 length: 13 amino acids.

The J gene is TRBJ1-1, the V gene TRBV7-2, with D perhaps TRBD1 (6 bases). Germline V lookup: CDR1 SGHTA, CDR2 FQGNSA. The CDR3 extends over 14 amino acids. The V end was cut by 8 bases, the J end by 4 bases, with 17 bases between. Here the CDR3 reads CASELTGRGTEAFF. DNA for the CDR3: TGTGCCAGCGAACTTACAGGGCGCGGCACTGAAGCTTTCTTT.

The chain uses TRBV5-5 and TRBJ2-4; D is possibly TRBD2 (5 bases). In germline, CDR1 is SGHKS, CDR2 YYEKEE (reference sequence). With 4 bases removed from V and 0 bases from J, the gap between germline ends came to 11 bases. The CDR3 runs 15 residues. For the CDR3, the DNA is TGTGCCAGCAGCGACCCGGGGTTAGCCAAAAACATTCAGTACTTC. This encodes CASSDPGLAKNIQYF.

This clone was found a few times. The chain couples TRBV5-1 to TRBJ2-1; D is perhaps TRBD2 (5 bases). Germline V lookup: CDR1 SGHRS, CDR2 YFSETQ. This CDR3 comprises 14 residues. V lost 1 base to trimming and J lost 4 bases, with 9 bases between them. The CDR3 sequence is CASSLTGNYNEQFF. The CDR3 nucleotides read TGCGCCAGCAGCTTGACGGGGAATTACAATGAGCAGTTCTTC. Full variable domain (outside the CDR3, taken from reference TRBV5-1 and TRBJ2-1): KAGVTQTPRYLIKTRGQQVTLSCSPISGHRSVSWYQQTPGQGLQFLFEYFSETQRNKGNFPGRFSGRQFSNSRSEMNVSTLELGDSALYLCASSLTGNYNEQFFGPGTRLTVL.

The chain employs TRBV9 and TRBJ2-7, with TRBD1 identical over 9 bases. Germline CDR1 reads SGDLS; CDR2 reads YYNGEE. V was clipped by 3 bases and J by 6 bases; unmatched bases: 10. The CDR3 is 15 amino acids. The CDR3 DNA reads TGTGCCAGCAGCGCCACCCGATCGACAGGGGGCGAGCAGTACTTC. This translates into CASSATRSTGGEQYF. The full variable domain, in which reference TRBV9 and TRBJ2-7 provide the parts outside the CDR3, is DSGVTQTPKHLITATGQRVTLRCSPRSGDLSVYWYQQSLDQGLQFLIQYYNGEERAKGNILERFSAQQFPDLHSELNLSSLELGDSALYFCASSATRSTGGEQYFGPGTRLTVT.

The chain links TRBV29-1 to TRBJ1-1; D ambiguous. The CDR3 loop spans 13 amino acids. V gave up 3 bases and J gave up 1 base, with 9 bases separating them. Germline-derived CDR1 and CDR2 are SQVTM and ANQGSEA. CDR3 DNA sequence: TGCAGCGTTGATGGGATAGGGAACACTGAAGCTTTCTTT. Residues: CSVDGIGNTEAFF.

The genes are TRBV10-3 and TRBJ2-7, with D possibly TRBD2 on 6 matching bases. Germline loops: CDR1 ENHRY, CDR2 SYGVKD. V was cut by 7 bases and J by 2 bases, with 15 bases left in between. The CDR3 extends over 14 amino acids. CDR3 sequence: CAIKDGSTTYEQYF. CDR3 coding DNA: TGTGCCATCAAGGACGGGAGTACCACCTACGAGCAGTACTTC.